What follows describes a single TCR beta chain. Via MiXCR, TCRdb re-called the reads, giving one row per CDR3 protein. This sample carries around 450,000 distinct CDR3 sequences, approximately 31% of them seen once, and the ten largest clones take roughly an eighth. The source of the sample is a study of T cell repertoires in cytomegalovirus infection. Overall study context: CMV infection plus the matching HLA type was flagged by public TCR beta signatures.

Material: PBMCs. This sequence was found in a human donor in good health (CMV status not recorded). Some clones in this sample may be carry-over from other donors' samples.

For the CDR3, the DNA is TGTGCCAGCATCCACGACCAGGGTTTGAACACTGAAGCTTTCTTT. Its translation is CASIHDQGLNTEAFF. The chain carries TRBV7-4 and TRBJ1-1; D might be TRBD1 (5 bases). The CDR3 has 15 amino acids. V was pared by 7 bases and J by 0 bases, with 15 bases between. Germline assignment: CDR1 SGHVT and CDR2 SQSDAQ.